This TCR beta chain was identified during a study of cytomegalovirus exposure and HLA in healthy donors. The study ran its PCR with 60 Vbeta and 13 Jbeta primers. Data came from immunoSEQ multiplex PCR; TCRdb stores just in-frame clones and leaves some out. The sample includes roughly 230,000 clones, around 90% of them seen just once. CDR1 is MNHEY and CDR2 is SMNVEV in the germline V gene (reference sequence). The J segment lost 5 bases and the V segment lost 5 bases, leaving 7 bases of the junction unmatched. CDR3 length: 14 residues. The receptor was derived from a girl aged 2-10 years in good health and CMV-seronegative. Sequencing input: PBMCs. The J gene is TRBJ2-3, the V gene TRBV27; 7 bases are shared with TRBD1. The CDR3 bases are TGTGCCAGCAGTCCCTGGGACAGCTTAGATACGCAGTATTTT. This gives the protein CASSPWDSLDTQYF.